Presented here are 29 T cell receptor beta chains from one specimen sequenced in a study of T cell repertoires in cytomegalovirus infection. Each CDR3 protein is one row after TCRdb ran MiXCR on the reads. The sample has nearly 650,000 distinct CDR3 sequences; roughly 26% are singletons. Sequencing was carried out using CD8+ T cells from PBMCs. The receptor set was obtained from a human donor in good health (CMV status not recorded). Some clones in this sample may be carry-over from other donors' samples.

This clonotype was counted ten times or more. This chain connects TRBV6-5 to TRBJ2-7, with 8 bases that match TRBD1. The CDR3 is made up of 13 amino acids. The germline V gene has CDR1 MNHEY and CDR2 SVGAGI. V trimming: 3 bases; J trimming: 6 bases; junction bases outside the gene matches: 4. The CDR3 loop is CASSYGTGGEQYF. The CDR3 nucleotides are TGTGCCAGCAGTTATGGCACAGGGGGCGAGCAGTACTTC.

This clonotype was seen a handful of times. V gene TRBV25-1 combines with J gene TRBJ1-1; D call uncertain. This CDR3 region has 12 residues. V gave up 8 bases and J gave up 1 base, with 8 bases separating them. Per the germline V gene, CDR1 is MGHDK and CDR2 is SYGVNS. The CDR3 DNA reads TGTGCCAGCCAACGAGGGAACACTGAAGCTTTCTTT. Translated, it gives CASQRGNTEAFF. The variable domain in full, completed from reference TRBV25-1 and TRBJ1-1, reads EADIYQTPRYLVIGTGKKITLECSQTMGHDKMYWYQQDPGMELHLIHYSYGVNSTEKGDLSSESTVSRIRTEHFPLTLESARPSHTSQYLCASQRGNTEAFFGQGTRLTVV.

This clonotype was counted many times. CDR3 residues: CASRIDGHQGKTQHF. The CDR3 DNA sequence: TGTGCCAGCAGAATAGATGGACACCAGGGGAAAACCCAGCATTTT. The V and J genes are TRBV28 and TRBJ1-5; tentatively, D is TRBD1 (6 bases). The germline CDR1 and CDR2 sequences are MDHEN and SYDVKM. The CDR3 covers 15 residues. Trimming took off 6 bases at V and 11 bases at J, with 23 bases between the two ends. The entire variable domain, with the rest obtained from reference TRBV28 and TRBJ1-5, is as follows: DVKVTQSSRYLVKRTGEKVFLECVQDMDHENMFWYRQDPGLGLRLIYFSYDVKMKEKGDIPEGYSVSREKKERFSLILESASTNQTSMYLCASRIDGHQGKTQHFGDGTRLSIL.

The chain carries TRBV7-9 and TRBJ2-3, with 8 bases that match TRBD1. The CDR3 length is 15 residues. Germline V lookup: CDR1 SEHNR, CDR2 FQNEAQ (reference sequence). After removal of 3 bases from V and 2 bases from J, the junction contained 4 bases not matched to a gene. The CDR3 nucleotides are TGTGCCAGCAGCTTTGCAGGGGGCATCACAGATACGCAGTATTTT. Amino acids: CASSFAGGITDTQYF.

J is TRBJ1-5 and V is TRBV29-1; D is possibly TRBD1 (6 bases). V was trimmed by 7 bases and J by 8 bases, leaving 15 bases between them. The CDR3 totals 12 residues. CDR1 is SQVTM and CDR2 is ANQGSEA in the germline V gene. Here the CDR3 reads CSALGGGEPQHF. In nucleotides, the CDR3 is TGCAGCGCCTTAGGGGGTGGTGAGCCCCAGCATTTT.

The genes are TRBV6-1 and TRBJ1-1; 8 positions match TRBD1. Looked up from germline, CDR1 is MNHNS and CDR2 is SASEGT. The CDR3 length is 15 residues. The junction had 7 bases not matched to a gene; V was cut back by 1 base and J by 6 bases. In nucleotides, the CDR3 is TGTGCCAGCAGTGAAGGACAGGGGATTAATCCTGAAGCTTTCTTT. It codes for CASSEGQGINPEAFF.

The chain's CDR3 is CASSFLGEGTGELFF. In DNA, the CDR3 is TGTGCCAGCAGCTTCCTAGGGGAGGGGACCGGGGAGCTGTTTTTT. This chain connects TRBV6-2 or TRBV6-3 to TRBJ2-2, with 7 bases identical to TRBD2. Per the germline V gene, CDR1 is MNHEY and CDR2 is SVGEGT. The CDR3 has 15 residues. J lost 5 bases, V lost 6 bases, and 9 bases had no gene match.

The chain recombines TRBV20-1 with TRBJ1-6; perhaps TRBD1 as D (6 bases). Germline V CDR1 and CDR2: DFQATT, SNEGSKA (reference sequence). The CDR3 has 13 residues. The V end lost 3 bases, the J end lost 10 bases, and 13 bases lay between the germline ends. CDR3: CSARTRGHSPLHF. CDR3 bases: TGCAGTGCTAGGACCAGGGGCCACTCACCCCTCCACTTT.

This clonotype showed up just a few times. The chain recombines TRBV11-3 with TRBJ2-1; 9 positions agree with TRBD2. There are 15 residues in the CDR3. V lost 3 bases to trimming and J lost 5 bases; unmatched junction nucleotides: 5. Germline V gene sequence: CDR1 SGHNT, CDR2 YENEEA. CDR3 sequence: CASSFRGGGNNEQFF. CDR3 bases: TGTGCCAGCAGCTTCCGCGGGGGGGGAAACAATGAGCAGTTCTTC.

The chain is built from TRBV6-2 or TRBV6-3 and TRBJ2-5; TRBD2 might be the D (6 bases). The germline V gene has CDR1 MNHEY and CDR2 SVGEGT. The CDR3 totals 14 residues. V lost 4 bases, J lost 9 bases, and 18 bases lay in between. The CDR3 spells CASSWEDFPPAQYF. In DNA, the CDR3 is TGTGCCAGCAGTTGGGAGGACTTCCCGCCGGCCCAGTACTTC.

This clonotype was counted only a few times. The J gene is TRBJ2-4, the V gene TRBV28; no reliable D call. Germline CDR1 and CDR2: MDHEN and SYDVKM. This CDR3 is 17 amino acids long. V lost 3 bases and J 0 bases, leaving 15 bases between the germline ends. Here the CDR3 reads CASSFGETTLAKNIQYF. DNA of the CDR3: TGTGCCAGCAGTTTCGGTGAGACAACTCTAGCCAAAAACATTCAGTACTTC.

In this sample, this clonotype turned up many times. V and J are TRBV12-3 or TRBV12-4 and TRBJ1-2; TRBD1 is a possible D gene (5 bases). The CDR3 consists of 11 residues. Trimming shortened V by 5 bases and J by 8 bases, and 9 bases separated the two germline ends. Here the CDR3 DNA reads TGTGCCAGCAGTCAAGGGGAGGGCTACACCTTC. As protein: CASSQGEGYTF.

The chain is built from TRBV5-1 and TRBJ2-1, with D perhaps TRBD1 (6 bases). With 4 bases removed from V and 4 bases from J, the gap between germline ends came to 15 bases. The CDR3 covers 15 residues. Germline CDR1 and CDR2: SGHRS and YFSETQ. The CDR3 nucleotides are TGCGCCAGCAGCCCCCCAGGGGTTGGGTACAATGAGCAGTTCTTC. This sequence encodes CASSPPGVGYNEQFF.

This clonotype was seen many times. V and J are TRBV28 and TRBJ2-5, with D maybe TRBD1 (6 bases). Germline V lookup: CDR1 MDHEN, CDR2 SYDVKM. V was pared by 2 bases and J by 3 bases, with 16 bases between. The CDR3 contains 16 residues. The CDR3 nucleotides are TGTGCCAGCAGTTTAGTGGGGGCCGACGGGGAAGAGACCCAGTACTTC. It translates to CASSLVGADGEETQYF.

This clonotype was recorded many times. The chain carries TRBV6-2 or TRBV6-3 and TRBJ2-3; D not resolved. The CDR3 is made up of 16 amino acids. V lost 2 bases and J 2 bases, leaving 14 bases between the germline ends. Germline V gives CDR1 MNHEY, CDR2 SVGEGT. In DNA, the CDR3 is TGTGCCAGCAGTTACCCCGGAGAAGGAACCACAGATACGCAGTATTTT. Protein product: CASSYPGEGTTDTQYF.

The CDR3 here is CASSLWTVSSYEQYF. The CDR3 nucleotides read TGCGCCAGCAGCTTATGGACAGTCAGCTCCTACGAGCAGTACTTC. The chain uses TRBV5-1 and TRBJ2-7, with a possible D match to TRBD1 (6 bases). V lost 2 bases and J 0 bases, leaving 12 bases between the germline ends. The CDR3 has 15 amino acids. Germline CDR1 and CDR2: SGHRS and YFSETQ.

This clonotype was found many times. The chain recombines TRBV7-8 with TRBJ2-3; D is uncertain. V lost 3 bases and J 1 base, leaving 14 bases between the germline ends. The CDR3 spans 16 residues. Per germline, CDR1 SGHVS and CDR2 FQNEAQ. The CDR3 bases are TGTGCCAGCAGCTTCCTCACTCCCTCTCGCACAGATACGCAGTATTTT. This codes for CASSFLTPSRTDTQYF.

The V gene is TRBV3-1, the J gene TRBJ2-7; either TRBD1 or TRBD2 may supply D (6 bases each). This CDR3 is built from 16 residues. Germline CDR1 LGHDT, CDR2 YNNKEL (reference sequence). Trimming left V 1 base short and J 2 bases short, with 15 bases between. The CDR3 protein is CASSQVRGTSAYEQYF. DNA of the CDR3: TGTGCCAGCAGCCAAGTTCGGGGGACATCAGCCTACGAGCAGTACTTC.

This chain joins TRBV27 and TRBJ1-2; TRBD1 matches 10 bases. The CDR3 has 14 residues. V was pared by 3 bases and J by 8 bases, with 6 bases of the junction left unmatched. The germline gives CDR1 MNHEY, CDR2 SMNVEV (reference sequence). This CDR3 reads CASSFKTGGAGYTF. The CDR3 region has the DNA TGTGCCAGCAGTTTCAAGACAGGGGGCGCGGGCTACACCTTC.

Ten or more counts support this clonotype. The rearrangement uses TRBV7-2 and TRBJ2-7; possibly TRBD1 for D (5 bases). V shed 1 base and J shed 5 bases, with 12 bases lying between them. This CDR3 comprises 14 residues. Germline V gene lookup returns CDR1 SGHTA and CDR2 FQGNSA. CDR3 DNA: TGTGCCAGCAGCTTAGATGGCAGGGCCCACGAGCAGTACGTC. Translated, it gives CASSLDGRAHEQYV.

The chain recombines TRBV6-1 with TRBJ1-1; D remains unclear. Germline CDR1 MNHNS, CDR2 SASEGT. This CDR3 has 10 amino acids. V lost 8 bases, J lost 7 bases, and 8 bases lay in between. The CDR3 loop is CASQQFEAFF. The CDR3 DNA is TGTGCCAGCCAACAGTTTGAAGCTTTCTTT.

V and J are TRBV7-2 and TRBJ2-1, with 11 nucleotides matching TRBD2. The CDR3 runs to 15 residues. Germline V gives CDR1 SGHTA, CDR2 FQGNSA. With V trimmed by 1 base and J by 10 bases, 6 bases remained unmatched. CDR3: CASSLDEVAGGEQFF. CDR3 bases: TGTGCCAGCAGCTTAGATGAGGTAGCGGGGGGGGAGCAGTTCTTC.

The V call is TRBV6-2 or TRBV6-3, the J call TRBJ2-5, with D unclear. The ends were cut back, 2 bases at V and 0 bases at J, with 16 bases in the middle. CDR1 and CDR2 from the germline V gene are MNHEY and SVGEGT. The CDR3 consists of 17 residues. CDR3 region: CASSYPRETVYQETQYF. CDR3 in DNA: TGTGCCAGCAGTTACCCAAGAGAGACGGTGTACCAAGAGACCCAGTACTTC.

The chain couples TRBV12-3 or TRBV12-4 to TRBJ1-1, with D perhaps TRBD1 (5 bases). Trimming took off 3 bases at V and 4 bases at J, with 18 bases between the two ends. CDR3 length equals 16 residues. In nucleotides, the CDR3 is TGTGCCAGCAGTTTCGGTTTGGGGGATCGGGCCACTGAAGCTTTCTTT. It encodes CASSFGLGDRATEAFF.

This clonotype showed up just a few times. The chain employs TRBV5-6 and TRBJ1-1; 8 positions match TRBD1. Looked up from germline, CDR1 is SGHDT and CDR2 is YYEEEE. The CDR3 has 17 residues. Germline trimming cut 3 bases from V and 1 base from J; bases unmatched to any gene: 11. CDR3 protein: CASSSPSRQGWNTEAFF. The CDR3 DNA reads TGTGCCAGCAGCTCGCCGAGTCGACAGGGGTGGAACACTGAAGCTTTCTTT.

This clonotype has a handful of counts. The chain recombines TRBV7-2 with TRBJ1-5, with D possibly being TRBD1 (6 bases). The CDR3 length is 17 residues. V was clipped by 5 bases and J by 0 bases, with 17 bases between them. Germline CDR1 and CDR2: SGHTA and FQGNSA. CDR3 sequence reads: CASSPKTGLYSNQPQHF. The CDR3 DNA sequence: TGTGCCAGCAGCCCCAAGACAGGACTTTATAGCAATCAGCCCCAGCATTTT.

This clonotype has more than one count but fewer than ten. The J gene is TRBJ1-2, the V gene TRBV7-9, with D tentatively TRBD1 (5 bases). Trimming took 6 bases from V and 2 from J, leaving 16 bases between them. Germline loops: CDR1 SEHNR, CDR2 FQNEAQ (reference sequence). This CDR3 contains 15 residues. This CDR3 reads CASREIGARNYGYTF. CDR3 nucleotides: TGTGCCAGCAGGGAAATCGGGGCTCGAAACTATGGCTACACCTTC.

The chain uses TRBV12-3 or TRBV12-4 and TRBJ1-4; no definite D call. Trimming removed 7 bases at V and 3 bases at J, with 12 bases between. The length of the CDR3 is 14 residues. Here the CDR3 DNA reads TGTGCCAGCAATTCGGTCGCAGCTAATGAAAAACTGTTTTTT. Its protein product is CASNSVAANEKLFF.

With regard to this clonotype: This sequence may be a read error, since a much larger clone differs from it by one base. V usage is TRBV4-1 and J usage is TRBJ2-1; a possible D gene is TRBD1 (7 bases). The closer fit of TRBJ2-7 to the DNA end suggests the J call may be wrong. CDR1 and CDR2 (germline): MGHRA, YSYEKL. This CDR3 has 14 residues. The CDR3 bases are TGCGCCAGCAGGGCAGGGGGGTCATACAATGAGCAGTACTTC. The encoded protein is CASRAGGSYNEQYF.